This T cell receptor beta chain was sequenced for a study of shared clonotypes between healthy human individuals. Across the study: Two women and three men aged 18 to 49 served as donors. Findings and caveats of the study: Exclusively blood specimens were collected; tissue repertoires likely differ.

The V gene's germline CDR1 is SGHDT and CDR2 YYEEEE. The CDR3 covers 14 residues. V was trimmed by 2 bases and J by 0 bases, leaving 5 bases between them. Data came from immunoSEQ multiplex PCR; TCRdb stores just in-frame clones and leaves some out. The data hold about 820,000 clones, with over 90% observed a single time. Notes on this clone: Its antigen is as yet unknown.

Positively selected for CCR7, the CD45RO-negative cells used as naive CD8 cells excluded terminally differentiated effector memory CD45RA+ cells. Donors included only healthy HIV-negative adults lacking recent acute infections or vaccinations. The receptor was derived from a man aged 25 to 40 in good health. Sequencing was performed on naive CD8+ T cells sorted from blood. The chain carries TRBV5-6 and TRBJ1-4; no firm D call. The CDR3 DNA is TGTGCCAGCAGCTTAACGACAACTAATGAAAAACTGTTTTTT. Translation gives CASSLTTTNEKLFF.